Below, one T cell receptor beta chain is given with its context. Its cognate antigen is unknown. Primers included in the PCR were 60 Vbeta and 13 Jbeta primers. The assay was immunoSEQ multiplex PCR, and TCRdb's table has in-frame clones only and misses some. This table holds around 120,000 clones. This sample stems from a study of cytomegalovirus exposure and HLA in healthy donors. For the study at large: Researchers found that roughly 81% of some 400 genotyped donors fell within the Caucasian-associated ancestry cluster. Whole-study results and caveats: Of the V segments, some could not be distinguished, including TRBV6-2 and TRBV6-3, and were excluded. Upon later analysis, HLA-associated TCR beta chains proved more clonally expanded than other, equally common chains. Immune exposure was documented only through CMV serostatus.

The V end was cut by 3 bases, the J end by 8 bases, with 7 bases between. The V gene's germline CDR1 is SGHNT and CDR2 YENEEA. The length of the CDR3 is 11 residues. The chain has TRBV11-3 and TRBJ1-1; a possible D gene is TRBD1 (5 bases). The specimen was PBMCs. This receptor was obtained from a man aged 50-60 years in good health and CMV-seronegative. CDR3 amino acids: CASSFRQEAFF. DNA of the CDR3: TGTGCCAGCAGCTTTCGACAGGAAGCTTTCTTT. Combining the CDR3 with reference TRBV11-3 and TRBJ1-1 gives the whole variable domain EAGVVQSPRYKIIEKKQPVAFWCNPISGHNTLYWYLQNLGQGPELLIRYENEEAVDDSQLPKDRFSAERLKGVDSTLKIQPAELGDSAVYLCASSFRQEAFFGQGTRLTVV.